This entry features one T cell receptor beta chain sequence. The sample comes from a study of blood T cell repertoires in COVID-19. The repertoire was sequenced with immunoSEQ multiplex PCR; TCRdb's copy has only in-frame clones and lacks some. There are approximately 180,000 clones in the sample; 75% to 80% occur only once, and about 26% lies in the top ten. The CDR3 runs 20 residues. In germline, CDR1 is KGHSH, CDR2 LQKENI. Germline trimming cut 3 bases from V and 2 bases from J; bases unmatched to any gene: 17. The sample comprised peripheral blood. This receptor was taken from a woman in her 70s with acute or convalescent COVID-19. The chain has TRBV18 and TRBJ2-3, with 10 bases identical to TRBD1. CDR3 protein: CASSPIAFRTGGDPTDTQYF. CDR3 DNA: TGTGCCAGCTCACCGATTGCGTTCCGGACAGGGGGGGATCCCACAGATACGCAGTATTTT.